This TCR beta chain was identified during a study of T cell responses to AZD1222 COVID-19 vaccine. Sequencing was performed with immunoSEQ multiplex PCR; in TCRdb, only in-frame clones are kept and a portion is missing. Of 95,000 to 150,000 clones listed, about 85% are singletons. This clonotype originated in an adult in good health. The source material was peripheral blood, sampled on day 0 of AZD1222 vaccination.

This chain's CDR3 is CASSPPVGTEAFF. The CDR3 coding sequence is TGTGCCAGCTCACCACCGGTGGGCACTGAAGCTTTCTTT. The V and J genes are TRBV18 and TRBJ1-1; D gene ambiguous. The CDR3 spans 13 residues. From germline, CDR1 is KGHSH and CDR2 LQKENI. Trimming left V 0 bases short and J 4 bases short, with 6 bases between.